The next 16 T cell receptor beta chains were all read from a single sample in a study of blood T cell repertoires in COVID-19. TCRdb's table, derived via immunoSEQ multiplex PCR, lists solely in-frame clones and lacks some. The data contain approximately 100,000 clones, over 75% of them singletons. The sequenced sample was peripheral blood. The source of these receptors is a human donor in a cohort sampled during active COVID-19.

The chain employs TRBV10-3 and TRBJ2-5; 11 bases map to TRBD2. The CDR3 contains 16 residues. The V segment lost 4 bases and the J segment 1 base; nucleotides outside the gene matches: 5. CDR1 ENHRY and CDR2 SYGVKD come from the germline V gene. The CDR3 coding sequence is TGTGCCATCAGTGGTAGTAGCGGGAGGGCCCAAGAGACCCAGTACTTC. The encoded protein is CAISGSSGRAQETQYF.

The CDR3 reads CASSLTDGWANEQFF. DNA of the CDR3: TGTGCCAGCAGCTTAACGGATGGATGGGCGAATGAGCAGTTCTTC. V and J are TRBV7-3 and TRBJ2-1; D uncertain. Trimming removed 0 bases at V and 7 bases at J, with 13 bases between. Germline CDR1 reads SGHTA; CDR2 reads FQGTGA. The CDR3 spans 15 residues. Using reference TRBV7-3 and TRBJ2-1 for the parts outside the CDR3, the full variable domain is GAGVSQTPSNKVTEKGKYVELRCDPISGHTALYWYRQSLGQGPEFLIYFQGTGAADDSGLPNDRFFAVRPEGSVSTLKIQRTERGDSAVYLCASSLTDGWANEQFFGPGTRLTVL.

The CDR3 DNA reads TGTGCCAGCAGCCAAACTACAGGGGGCAATGAGCAGTTCTTC. Protein: CASSQTTGGNEQFF. V gene TRBV14 combines with J gene TRBJ2-1, with 8 nucleotides matching TRBD1. This CDR3 region has 14 residues. Germline V gene sequence: CDR1 SGHDN, CDR2 FVKESK. V trimming: 2 bases; J trimming: 6 bases; junction bases outside the gene matches: 3.

This chain connects TRBV2 to TRBJ2-1; 9 bases agree with TRBD2. Germline CDR1 and CDR2: SNHLY and FYNNEI. V shed 2 bases, J shed 7 bases, and the junction held 9 bases outside the gene matches. There are 16 residues in the CDR3. CDR3 DNA: TGTGCCAGCAGTGAACTAGCGGGAAGGATCTCGAATGAGCAGTTCTTC. It specifies CASSELAGRISNEQFF.

This clone was counted a few times. The genes are TRBV5-6 and TRBJ1-5; D possibly corresponds to TRBD1 (5 bases). Germline loops: CDR1 SGHDT, CDR2 YYEEEE. V was clipped by 1 base and J by 1 base, with 15 bases between them. The CDR3 is made up of 17 amino acids. The CDR3 loop is CASSLLSGGNSNQPQHF. CDR3 in DNA: TGTGCCAGCAGCTTGTTATCTGGGGGGAACAGCAATCAGCCCCAGCATTTT.

The chain uses TRBV10-3 and TRBJ2-7; 9 bases align to TRBD1. Germline V gene lookup returns CDR1 ENHRY and CDR2 SYGVKD. Trimming removed 6 bases from V and 2 bases from J; junction bases left unmatched: 8. This CDR3 comprises 15 residues. CDR3 residues: CAISEGDREAYEQYF. CDR3 bases: TGTGCCATCAGCGAGGGGGACAGGGAGGCCTACGAGCAGTACTTC.

The chain links TRBV2 to TRBJ2-3, with 9 bases lining up with TRBD2. The junction had 8 bases not matched to a gene; V was cut back by 2 bases and J by 2 bases. CDR1 and CDR2 (germline): SNHLY, FYNNEI. The CDR3 covers 17 residues. The CDR3 DNA reads as TGTGCCAGCAGTGAAAGCCTAGCGGGACGATTCACAGATACGCAGTATTTT. This translates into CASSESLAGRFTDTQYF.

This clone was picked up one time. The CDR3 DNA sequence: TGTGCCAGCTCACCCGGCTCAACACAGGGGGCTCGCGAGCAGTACTTC. It translates to CASSPGSTQGAREQYF. The chain recombines TRBV18 with TRBJ2-7; TRBD1 aligns across 9 bases. The ends lost 3 bases at V and 6 bases at J; junction bases unmatched: 12. Germline V gives CDR1 KGHSH, CDR2 LQKENI. The CDR3 is 16 amino acids.

This chain connects TRBV29-1 to TRBJ1-2; no firm D call. Germline assignment: CDR1 SQVTM and CDR2 ANQGSEA. The length of the CDR3 is 16 residues. V was trimmed by 4 bases and J by 4 bases, leaving 22 bases between them. This chain's CDR3 is CSVGSNSDPRIYGYTF. The CDR3 nucleotides read TGCAGCGTTGGGTCCAATAGCGACCCACGGATCTATGGCTACACCTTC.

The genes are TRBV3-1 (or the pseudogene TRBV3-2) and TRBJ2-7, with D tentatively TRBD1 (6 bases). Looked up from germline, CDR1 is LGHDT and CDR2 is YNNKEL (reference sequence). This CDR3 is built from 16 residues. Trimming shortened V by 1 base and J by 0 bases, and 13 bases separated the two germline ends. The chain's CDR3 is CASSQGLGGVSYEQYF. DNA for the CDR3: TGTGCCAGCAGCCAAGGCTTAGGGGGAGTCTCCTACGAGCAGTACTTC.

With respect to this clone: The same CDR3 is also encoded by other DNA sequences in this sample. The V call is TRBV6-5, the J call TRBJ2-7, with D unresolved. This CDR3 is built from 14 residues. Deletions cut 2 bases from V and 4 bases from J, with 12 bases between. In germline, CDR1 is MNHEY, CDR2 SVGAGI. The CDR3 protein is CASSYRTASYEQYF. The CDR3 nucleotides read TGTGCCAGCAGTTACCGAACAGCAAGTTACGAGCAGTACTTC.

V usage is TRBV2 and J usage is TRBJ2-1, with 9 bases lining up with TRBD2. After removal of 8 bases from V and 9 bases from J, the junction contained 17 bases not matched to a gene. Germline CDR1 SNHLY, CDR2 FYNNEI. The CDR3 length is 16 residues. This CDR3 reads CASLATSGLNPGEQFF. Here the CDR3 DNA reads TGTGCCAGCTTGGCGACTAGCGGTTTGAATCCCGGTGAGCAGTTCTTC. Variable domain in full (rest from reference TRBV2 and TRBJ2-1): EPEVTQTPSHQVTQMGQEVILRCVPISNHLYFYWYRQILGQKVEFLVSFYNNEISEKSEIFDDQFSVERPDGSNFTLKIRSTKLEDSAMYFCASLATSGLNPGEQFFGPGTRLTVL.

The V call is TRBV27, the J call TRBJ2-5, with 8 bases lining up with TRBD2. CDR1 MNHEY and CDR2 SMNVEV come from the germline V gene (reference sequence). This CDR3 spans 16 amino acids. The ends lost 6 bases at V and 4 bases at J; junction bases unmatched: 13. CDR3 nucleotide sequence: TGTGCCAGCAGCCCTCGTGGCGGGGGGCCGGGAGAGACCCAGTACTTC. This encodes CASSPRGGGPGETQYF.

The chain couples TRBV14 to TRBJ2-7; tentative D call: TRBD1 (5 bases). The V and J ends lost 0 bases and 8 bases respectively, with 8 bases between them. The CDR3 has 12 amino acids. Germline CDR1 is SGHDN and CDR2 is FVKESK. CDR3 DNA sequence: TGTGCCAGCAGCCAAGACAGGGTGAAGCAGTACTTC. It is translated as CASSQDRVKQYF. Full variable domain (missing parts from reference TRBV14 and TRBJ2-7): EAGVTQFPSHSVIEKGQTVTLRCDPISGHDNLYWYRRVMGKEIKFLLHFVKESKQDESGMPNNRFLAERTGGTYSTLKVQPAELEDSGVYFCASSQDRVKQYFGPGTRLTVT.

This chain joins TRBV2 and TRBJ1-3; D unresolved. Germline CDR1 and CDR2: SNHLY and FYNNEI. Trimming stripped 6 bases from V and 2 bases from J, with 11 bases between. The CDR3 loop spans 14 amino acids. The CDR3 DNA reads TGTGCCAGCAGCTTGGCGACACCTGGAAACACCATATATTTT. Protein sequence: CASSLATPGNTIYF.

The V call is TRBV5-4, the J call TRBJ2-2, with a weak D call TRBD2 (6 bases). V lost 0 bases and J 3 bases, leaving 18 bases between the germline ends. Germline V gives CDR1 SGHNT, CDR2 YYREEE (reference sequence). The CDR3 extends over 18 amino acids. As DNA, the CDR3 is TGTGCCAGCAGCTTGGTCCCCCCAGCGGGTATGGACACCGGGGAGCTGTTTTTT. This encodes CASSLVPPAGMDTGELFF.